This TCR beta chain derives from a study of T cell responses to AZD1222 COVID-19 vaccine. Points on this clone: The antigen remains undetermined.

The junction had 6 bases not matched to a gene; V was cut back by 5 bases and J by 3 bases. The CDR3 totals 15 residues. The V gene's germline CDR1 is SGHNT and CDR2 YENEEA. Sequencing was performed with immunoSEQ multiplex PCR; in TCRdb, only in-frame clones are kept and a portion is missing. The sample includes 55,000 to 85,000 clones, 84% of them seen just once. Study findings and constraints: CD4 TCRs associated with vaccination spanned spike, dominating at 160-218 and 743-854. Repertoires were sampled only after the peak T cell response. Regions left unmutated in variants are reportedly the target of nearly half of spike-specific TCRs.

The sequenced sample was peripheral blood, obtained on day 0 of AZD1222 vaccination. The sequence was obtained from an adult in good health. The chain uses TRBV11-3 and TRBJ2-1; 8 nucleotides agree with TRBD2. Here the CDR3 DNA reads TGTGCCAGCAGCCTACGGGAGGGACTCTACAATGAGCAGTTCTTC. Translation gives CASSLREGLYNEQFF.